This entry describes one TCR beta chain. Its target is unknown. A multiplex PCR was run with 60 Vbeta primers and 13 Jbeta primers. TCRdb keeps only in-frame clones here, not all; method: immunoSEQ multiplex PCR. The sample shows more than 150,000 clones, roughly four fifths of them seen only once. The CDR3 length is 14 residues. Germline loops: CDR1 SEHNR, CDR2 FQNEAQ (reference sequence). Trimming removed 7 bases from V and 8 bases from J; junction bases left unmatched: 9. This entry comes from a study of cytomegalovirus exposure and HLA in healthy donors. Broader study findings: Testing in vitro showed a few CMV-associated chains specific for CMV antigens.

Sequences were obtained from PBMCs. This TCR derives from a middle-aged man in good health and CMV-seronegative. The chain carries TRBV7-9 and TRBJ1-2; TRBD1 matches 11 bases. The CDR3 DNA follows: TGTGCCAGCAACGCCGGGACAGGGGGGGAGGGCTACACCTTC. It encodes CASNAGTGGEGYTF.